Described below is a single TCR beta chain sequence and its context. The CDR3 loop spans 16 amino acids. V lost 1 base and J lost 1; bases outside the gene matches: 2. In germline, CDR1 is SGHAT, CDR2 FQNNGV. A multiplex PCR was run with 60 Vbeta primers and 13 Jbeta primers. The method was immunoSEQ multiplex PCR; TCRdb's version includes in-frame clones alone and lacks a portion of them. The sample carries under 90,000 clones, 75% recorded once. This specimen belongs to a study of cytomegalovirus exposure and HLA in healthy donors. The V gene is TRBV11-2, the J gene TRBJ2-1; TRBD1 agrees at 9 bases. The specimen was PBMCs. The TCR sequence derives from a man in his forties in good health and CMV-seronegative. CDR3 nucleotides: TGTGCCAGCAGCTTAGTAGGACAGGGGTCCTACAATGAGCAGTTCTTC. It specifies CASSLVGQGSYNEQFF.